Following are 21 T cell receptor beta chains from one sample sequenced in a study of CD8+ T cells in alopecia areata. Extracted RNA was reverse transcribed into cDNA, the sequencing template. This table comes from immunoSEQ multiplex PCR, and its TCRdb copy is limited to in-frame clones, with some not included. The sample presents some 120,000 clones, none singletons. Input material: lesional skin. The receptors stem from a C3H/HeJ mouse with alopecia areata. Strain haplotype at MHC: H2-k.

With respect to this clone: Gene and germline names: mouse. The observed sequence ends 4 residues before the CDR3 terminus, with the missing tail filled in from the germline J gene. The rearrangement uses TRBV1 and TRBJ2-1; 7 nucleotides agree with TRBD1. J gave up 3 bases and V 3 bases, and 5 bases lay outside the gene matches. CDR1 is NSQYPW, CDR2 LRSPGD, per germline (reference sequence). There are 15 residues in the CDR3. The CDR3 DNA, read in part, is TGCACCTGCAGTGCCTGGGACAGTCCCTATGCT. Translated, it gives CTCSAWDSPYA. The CDR3 in its entirety is CTCSAWDSPYAEQFF.

This clone has more than one count but fewer than ten. The listed genes are named as in mouse. Read data end 4 residues before the CDR3 end; the end is taken from the germline J gene. The chain is built from TRBV13-3 and TRBJ1-4, with a tentative D call TRBD1 (5 bases). Germline CDR1 is NNHDY and CDR2 is SYVADS. V was pared by 2 bases and J by 4 bases, with 12 bases between. The CDR3 covers 15 residues. The sequenced part of the CDR3 DNA is TGTGCCAGCAGTGAGGGCGGACAATTCAACGAA. Its translation is CASSEGGQFNE. The CDR3 in full is CASSEGGQFNERLFF.

About this clone: These gene names are mouse names. The CDR3 goes on 4 residues after the read ends, and that part is filled in from the germline J gene. The genes are TRBV16 and TRBJ2-5; 7 positions match TRBD2. The germline gives CDR1 SGHSA, CDR2 FRNQAP. The CDR3 has 15 residues. J was trimmed by 3 bases and V by 0 bases; bases with no gene match: 3. CDR3 bases read: TGTGCAAGCAGCTTAGAGCTGGGGGTTCAAGAC. Translation gives CASSLELGVQD. The complete CDR3 sequence is CASSLELGVQDTQYF.

Remarks on this clone: Germline and genes: mouse. With the read ending 4 residues before the CDR3 end, the germline J gene is used to fill in that end. The chain is built from TRBV1 and TRBJ1-4; TRBD1 is a possible D gene (5 bases). V gave up 0 bases and J gave up 3 bases, with 14 bases separating them. The CDR3 covers 17 residues. Per the germline V gene, CDR1 is NSQYPW and CDR2 is LRSPGD (reference sequence). Partial CDR3 DNA: TGCACCTGCAGTGCAGAGGGACTAATAACAACCAACGAA. Amino acid sequence: CTCSAEGLITTNE. The full CDR3 is CTCSAEGLITTNERLFF.

In its sample, this clone was seen a few times. Gene names denote mouse genes. The read halts 4 residues ahead of the CDR3 end, with the missing end drawn from the germline J gene. V is TRBV13-3 and J is TRBJ2-2; TRBD1 aligns across 10 bases. The J segment lost 4 bases and the V segment lost 4 bases, leaving 7 bases of the junction unmatched. The CDR3 length is 16 residues. Germline-derived CDR1 and CDR2 are NNHDY and SYVADS. The DNA read from the CDR3 is TGTGCCAGCAGTTCCAGGGACAGGGGAGTCACCGGG. This codes for CASSSRDRGVTG. The full CDR3 reads CASSSRDRGVTGQLYF.

About this clone: Gene names and germline match the mouse. The read halts 4 residues ahead of the CDR3 end, with the missing end drawn from the germline J gene. The chain has TRBV5 and TRBJ1-2; the match to TRBD1 covers 7 bases. With 4 bases clipped from V and 0 bases from J, the junction kept 2 bases outside the gene matches. The CDR3 runs to 14 residues. CDR1 is LGHNA, CDR2 YNLKQL, per germline (reference sequence). The CDR3 sequence: CASSRDSTNSDYTF. The CDR3 DNA, read in part, is TGTGCCAGCAGCCGGGACAGCACAAACTCC.

This clone was seen only a few times. Gene and germline names: mouse. Read data end 4 residues before the CDR3 end; the end is taken from the germline J gene. The chain uses TRBV16 and TRBJ2-1, with 12 bases that match TRBD2. The junction had 2 bases not matched to a gene; V was cut back by 4 bases and J by 4 bases. CDR3 length equals 15 residues. CDR1 and CDR2 from the germline V gene are SGHSA and FRNQAP. The CDR3 protein is CASSSDWGGYAEQFF. The sequenced CDR3 bases are TGTGCAAGCAGCTCGGACTGGGGGGGTTATGCT.

Details on this clone: Mouse gene names and germline throughout. The CDR3 bases that were read are TGTGCCAGCAGTGATGGTGGGGGGGCCGGTGCT. Protein: CASSDGGGAGA. The full-length CDR3 reads as CASSDGGGAGAEQFF. V gene TRBV13-1 combines with J gene TRBJ2-1; 9 bases are a match to TRBD2. With the read ending 4 residues before the CDR3 end, the germline J gene is used to fill in that end. This CDR3 is 15 amino acids long. The V segment lost 0 bases and the J segment 6 bases; nucleotides outside the gene matches: 4. Germline values: CDR1 NSHNY, CDR2 SYGAGN.

Comments on this clone: The genes are named according to mouse. The CDR3 end falls 4 residues outside the read, so it is completed with the germline J gene. The V call is TRBV1, the J call TRBJ2-7; 8 bases fit TRBD1. Germline CDR1 reads NSQYPW; CDR2 reads LRSPGD (reference sequence). CDR3 size: 14 residues. The CDR3 loop reads CTCSAEQGAHEQYF. The covered CDR3 bases are TGCACCTGCAGTGCAGAGCAGGGGGCGCAT.

A remark on this clone: Each gene name is a mouse one. The CDR3 bases that were read are TGTGCCAGCGGTGATTTGACAGGGTCCAACGAA. It specifies CASGDLTGSNE. The CDR3 reads in full as CASGDLTGSNERLFF. The V gene is TRBV13-2, the J gene TRBJ1-4; TRBD1 agrees at 7 bases. With the read ending 4 residues before the CDR3 end, the germline J gene is used to fill in that end. Germline V gene sequence: CDR1 NNHNN, CDR2 SYGAGS (reference sequence). J gave up 2 bases and V 1 base, and 2 bases lay outside the gene matches. The CDR3 consists of 15 residues.

For this clone: The gene names here belong to mouse. The read comes to an end 4 residues before the CDR3 does, leaving the germline J gene to fill in the end. This rearrangement joins TRBV19 to TRBJ2-7; 7 bases fit TRBD2. V shed 4 bases, J shed 2 bases, and the junction held 3 bases outside the gene matches. CDR1 FNHDT and CDR2 SITEND come from the germline V gene (reference sequence). The CDR3 spans 13 residues. CDR3 residues: CASSHWGPYEQYF. CDR3 DNA, as far as it was read: TGTGCCAGCAGTCACTGGGGTCCCTAT.

This clone occurred many times. Genes here carry mouse names. The DNA ends 4 residues before the CDR3 does, and the rest of the CDR3 is filled in from the germline J gene. The chain has TRBV13-3 and TRBJ2-3; TRBD2 agrees at 11 bases. After removal of 0 bases from V and 0 bases from J, the junction contained 3 bases not matched to a gene. The CDR3 sequence is 17 residues long. In germline, CDR1 is NNHDY, CDR2 SYVADS. The DNA read from the CDR3 is TGTGCCAGCAGTGATGCGGGACTGGGGGCTAGTGCAGAA. Amino acids: CASSDAGLGASAE. The entire CDR3 is CASSDAGLGASAETLYF.

This clone was picked up a small number of times. The gene names here belong to mouse. The read gets to within 4 residues of the CDR3 end, and the germline J gene fills in the rest. This chain connects TRBV31 to TRBJ1-2, with a possible D match to TRBD1 (5 bases). V lost 0 bases to trimming and J lost 3 bases, with 11 bases between them. The CDR3 runs 14 residues. Germline V gene lookup returns CDR1 GKSSPN and CDR2 SITVG. The part of the CDR3 DNA that was read is TGTGCCTGGAGTCTGGGGGAAAGGGACTCC. Translating gives CAWSLGERDS. The entire CDR3 protein reads CAWSLGERDSDYTF.

This clone was found many times. Gene names denote mouse genes. The read finishes 4 residues shy of the CDR3 end, and the germline J gene is used to complete it. The chain uses TRBV13-3 and TRBJ1-4; 9 bases are shared with TRBD1. J gave up 4 bases and V 2 bases, and 6 bases lay outside the gene matches. CDR1 is NNHDY, CDR2 SYVADS, per germline. This CDR3 has 16 amino acids. The covered CDR3 bases are TGTGCCAGCAGTGACCACAGGGGGCCCCACAACGAA. It encodes CASSDHRGPHNE. In full, the CDR3 reads CASSDHRGPHNERLFF.

This clone appeared a few times. Genes here carry mouse names. The sequenced fragment ends 4 residues before the CDR3 boundary, so the rest is inferred from the germline J gene. The V call is TRBV13-3, the J call TRBJ2-5, with 7 bases fitting TRBD2. CDR1 and CDR2 from the germline V gene are NNHDY and SYVADS. The V segment lost 1 base and the J segment 1 base; nucleotides outside the gene matches: 9. This CDR3 is built from 17 residues. This CDR3 is CASSDTLYLGDQDTQYF. CDR3 bases read: TGTGCCAGCAGTGATACCCTCTACCTGGGGGACCAAGAC. The full variable domain, its missing parts supplied by reference TRBV13-3 and TRBJ2-5, is EAAVTQSPRSKVAVTGGKVTLSCHQTNNHDYMYWYRQDTGHGLRLIHYSYVADSTEKGDIPDGYKASRPSQENFSLILELASLSQTAVYFCASSDTLYLGDQDTQYFGPGTRLLVL.

Note on this clone: The genes are named according to mouse. The CDR3 goes on 4 residues after the read ends, and that part is filled in from the germline J gene. The V call is TRBV13-1, the J call TRBJ2-7, with 10 bases aligning to TRBD1. V shed 0 bases, J shed 3 bases, and the junction held 3 bases outside the gene matches. The CDR3 covers 15 residues. Germline-derived CDR1 and CDR2 are NSHNY and SYGAGN. The CDR3 sequence is CASSDDDRGHYEQYF. Incomplete CDR3 DNA: TGTGCCAGCAGTGATGATGACAGGGGGCACTAT.

As concerns this clone: Gene and germline names: mouse. The CDR3 extends 4 residues past the end of the read, so its final part is completed from the germline J gene. The V gene is TRBV13-1, the J gene TRBJ2-5; 12 positions match TRBD2. This CDR3 contains 17 residues. Germline V gives CDR1 NSHNY, CDR2 SYGAGN. V lost 3 bases and J lost 0; bases outside the gene matches: 5. The CDR3 reads CASSAGTGGRNQDTQYF. The CDR3 bases that were read are TGTGCCAGCAGTGCCGGGACTGGGGGGCGTAACCAAGAC.

A remark on this clone: Gene names and germline match the mouse. The read falls 4 residues short of the CDR3 end, and the missing part is taken from the germline J gene. The rearrangement uses TRBV13-3 and TRBJ2-1; 8 positions match TRBD2. The CDR3 is 15 residues long. Germline V gene data show CDR1 as NNHDY and CDR2 as SYVADS. CDR3 DNA (partial): TGTGCCAGCAGTGATGGGGGGGGCGCAAGCGCT. Its translation: CASSDGGGASA. The whole CDR3 protein reads CASSDGGGASAEQFF.

On this clone: The gene names given are mouse names. The read terminates 4 residues before the CDR3 end, so the remaining end is supplied by the germline J gene. Other DNA sequences in the sample encode the same CDR3. The chain employs TRBV19 and TRBJ2-1; 7 bases are a match to TRBD2. V shed 4 bases and J 1 base; nucleotides not matched to a gene: 5. This CDR3 contains 15 residues. Germline V gene sequence: CDR1 FNHDT, CDR2 SITEND (reference sequence). CDR3 DNA (partial): TGTGCCAGCAGTCCCCGACTGGGAAACTATGCT. Translation: CASSPRLGNYA. Given in full, the CDR3 is CASSPRLGNYAEQFF.

The table lists this clone with a few counts. All gene names here are mouse names. The read halts 4 residues ahead of the CDR3 end, with the missing end drawn from the germline J gene. The rearrangement uses TRBV13-3 and TRBJ2-7; possibly TRBD1 for D (6 bases). Germline assignment: CDR1 NNHDY and CDR2 SYVADS. The CDR3 sequence is 13 residues long. The CDR3 loop reads CASSQGQGYEQYF. CDR3 DNA (partial): TGTGCCAGCAGTCAGGGTCAGGGGTAT.

This clone has just a few counts. Genes here carry mouse names. With the read ending 4 residues before the CDR3 end, the germline J gene is used to fill in that end. This chain uses TRBV13-3 with TRBJ2-4, with TRBD2 matching over 11 bases. The CDR3 totals 16 residues. J gave up 2 bases and V 5 bases, and 7 bases lay outside the gene matches. Germline CDR1 NNHDY, CDR2 SYVADS. CDR3 protein: CASRDWGDQYQNTLYF. The covered CDR3 bases are TGTGCCAGCAGGGACTGGGGGGACCAGTATCAAAAC.